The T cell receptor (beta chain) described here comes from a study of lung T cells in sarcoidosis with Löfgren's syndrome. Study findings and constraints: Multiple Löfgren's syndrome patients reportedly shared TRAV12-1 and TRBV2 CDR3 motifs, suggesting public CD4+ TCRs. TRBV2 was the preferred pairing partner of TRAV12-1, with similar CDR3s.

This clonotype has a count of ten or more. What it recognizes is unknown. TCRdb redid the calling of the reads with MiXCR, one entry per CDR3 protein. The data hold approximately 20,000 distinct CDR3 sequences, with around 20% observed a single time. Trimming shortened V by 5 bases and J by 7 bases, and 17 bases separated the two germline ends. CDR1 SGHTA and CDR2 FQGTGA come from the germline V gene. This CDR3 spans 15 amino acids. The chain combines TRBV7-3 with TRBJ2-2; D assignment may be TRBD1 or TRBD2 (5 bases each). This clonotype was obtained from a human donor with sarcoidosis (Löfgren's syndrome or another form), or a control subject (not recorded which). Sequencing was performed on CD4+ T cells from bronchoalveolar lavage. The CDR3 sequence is CASSDFGTDYGELFF. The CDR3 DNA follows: TGTGCCAGCAGCGATTTCGGGACGGATTACGGGGAGCTGTTTTTT.